This T cell receptor beta chain was documented in a study of OX40 agonist ivuxolimab in advanced cancers. The study, taken as a whole, reports: Some patients who did not respond also had low normalized T-cell clonal expansion. There were, on average, more expanded clones in CD8+ T cells than in CD4+. With doses of 0.1-3.0 mg/kg, partial responders showed among the lowest clonal expansion.

The CDR3 sequence is 13 residues long. V shed 0 bases and J shed 4 bases, with 7 bases lying between them. Germline V gives CDR1 SGHRS, CDR2 YFSETQ. A remark on this clone: Its antigen remains unidentified.

Some clones are missing from TCRdb's copy, which holds only in-frame ones; the method was immunoSEQ multiplex PCR. The sample gives 99,000 or so clones, 85% to 95% of which show up once; about 0.3% is in the top ten. The starting material was CD4+ or CD8+ T cells sorted from blood, obtained in a trial of the OX40 agonist ivuxolimab. The source is an adult with an advanced solid tumor such as melanoma, head and neck, liver or kidney cancer. The chain uses TRBV5-1 and TRBJ1-2; D is uncertain. CDR3 loop: CASSLGNLYGYTF. In nucleotides, the CDR3 is TGCGCCAGCAGCTTGGGAAATCTCTATGGCTACACCTTC.